Listed here is a single TCR beta chain. An amount of RNA that ranged from 0.5 to 1 ug was reverse transcribed with random hexamers. TCRdb re-analysed the immunoSEQ multiplex PCR reads in MiXCR, keeping a single row per CDR3 protein. The profile shows around 170,000 distinct CDR3 sequences, more than 85% of them singletons. Sequencing of TCR beta was undertaken in CD8+ and CD4+ T cells derived from blood. The data are from a study of CD8 T cells in Susac syndrome. The CDR3 has 15 amino acids. Germline values: CDR1 KGHDR, CDR2 SFDVKD. The ends were cut back, 9 bases at V and 7 bases at J, with 23 bases in the middle.

This receptor was obtained from a human donor with Susac syndrome. Sequenced: CD8+ T cells from PBMCs. The chain uses TRBV24-1 and TRBJ2-5, with D perhaps given as TRBD1 or TRBD2 (5 bases each). The CDR3 DNA is TGTGCCACCGGATCCGGGACGGAGGACCGCGGGACCCAGTACTTC. It is translated as CATGSGTEDRGTQYF.